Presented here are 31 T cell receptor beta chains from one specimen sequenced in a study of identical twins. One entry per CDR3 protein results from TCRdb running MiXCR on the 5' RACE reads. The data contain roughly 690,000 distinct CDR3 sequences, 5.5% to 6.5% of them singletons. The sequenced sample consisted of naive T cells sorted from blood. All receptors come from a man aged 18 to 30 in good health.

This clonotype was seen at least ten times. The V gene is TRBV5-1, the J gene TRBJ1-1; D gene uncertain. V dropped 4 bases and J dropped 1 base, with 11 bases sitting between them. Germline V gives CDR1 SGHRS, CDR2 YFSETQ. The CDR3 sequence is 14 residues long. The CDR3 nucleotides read TGCGCCAGCAGCGTGGGGATGCGGAACACTGAAGCTTTCTTT. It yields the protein CASSVGMRNTEAFF.

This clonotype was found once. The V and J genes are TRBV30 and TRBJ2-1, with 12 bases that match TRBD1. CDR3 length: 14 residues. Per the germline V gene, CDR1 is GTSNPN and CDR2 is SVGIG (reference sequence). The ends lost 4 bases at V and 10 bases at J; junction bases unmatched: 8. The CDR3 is CAWTTGTGGREQFF. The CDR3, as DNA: TGTGCCTGGACGACCGGGACAGGGGGCCGGGAGCAGTTCTTC.

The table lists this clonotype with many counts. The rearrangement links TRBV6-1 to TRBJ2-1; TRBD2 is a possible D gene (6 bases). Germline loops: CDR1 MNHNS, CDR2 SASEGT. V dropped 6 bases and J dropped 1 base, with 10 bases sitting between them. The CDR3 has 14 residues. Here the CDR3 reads CASSSAGSYNEQFF. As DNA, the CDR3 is TGTGCCAGCAGCTCTGCGGGGTCCTACAATGAGCAGTTCTTC.

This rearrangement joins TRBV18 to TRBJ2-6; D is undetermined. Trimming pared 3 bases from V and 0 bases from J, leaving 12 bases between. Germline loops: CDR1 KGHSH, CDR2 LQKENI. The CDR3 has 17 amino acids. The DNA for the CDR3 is TGTGCCAGCTCACCCTCTGACTTCACCTCTGGGGCCAACGTCCTGACTTTC. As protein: CASSPSDFTSGANVLTF.

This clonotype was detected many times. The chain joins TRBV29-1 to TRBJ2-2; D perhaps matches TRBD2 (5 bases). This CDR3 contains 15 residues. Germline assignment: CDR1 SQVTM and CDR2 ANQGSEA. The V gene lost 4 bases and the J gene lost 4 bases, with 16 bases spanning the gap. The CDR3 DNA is TGCAGCGTTGTTGTGGCGATTCGGGGCACCGGGGAGCTGTTTTTT. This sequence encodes CSVVVAIRGTGELFF.

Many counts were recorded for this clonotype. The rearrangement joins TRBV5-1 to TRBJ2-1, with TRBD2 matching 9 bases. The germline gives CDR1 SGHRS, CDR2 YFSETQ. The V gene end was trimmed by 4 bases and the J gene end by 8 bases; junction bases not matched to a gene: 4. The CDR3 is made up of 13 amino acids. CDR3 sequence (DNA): TGCGCCAGCAGCCCGGGGACTAGCCATGAGCAGTTCTTC. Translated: CASSPGTSHEQFF.

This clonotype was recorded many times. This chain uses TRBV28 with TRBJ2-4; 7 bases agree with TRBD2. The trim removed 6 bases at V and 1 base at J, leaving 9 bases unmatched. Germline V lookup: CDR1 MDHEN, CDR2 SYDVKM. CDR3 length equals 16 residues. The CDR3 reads CASSPELAAAKNIQYF. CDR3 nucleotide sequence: TGTGCCAGCAGCCCAGAGCTAGCGGCCGCCAAAAACATTCAGTACTTC.

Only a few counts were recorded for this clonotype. In DNA form, the CDR3 reads TGCGCCAGCAGCTTGTCGGCGGTTGGTGTAAGATCACCCCTCCACTTT. Its protein is CASSLSAVGVRSPLHF. The chain recombines TRBV5-1 with TRBJ1-6; D ambiguous. This CDR3 is built from 16 residues. CDR1 SGHRS and CDR2 YFSETQ come from the germline V gene. V lost 1 base and J lost 10, with 18 bases in between.

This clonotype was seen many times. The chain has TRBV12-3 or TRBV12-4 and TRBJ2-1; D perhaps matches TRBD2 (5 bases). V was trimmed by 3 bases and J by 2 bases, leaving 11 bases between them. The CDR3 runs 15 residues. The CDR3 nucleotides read TGTGCCAGCAGTTTTGGGAGCGGAACCTACAATGAGCAGTTCTTC. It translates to CASSFGSGTYNEQFF.

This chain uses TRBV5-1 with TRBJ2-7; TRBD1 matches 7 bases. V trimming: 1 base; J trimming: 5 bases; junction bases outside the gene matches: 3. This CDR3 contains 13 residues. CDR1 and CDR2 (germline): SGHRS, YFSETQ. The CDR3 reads CASSLKGGNEQYF. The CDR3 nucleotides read TGCGCCAGCAGCTTGAAAGGGGGCAACGAGCAGTACTTC.

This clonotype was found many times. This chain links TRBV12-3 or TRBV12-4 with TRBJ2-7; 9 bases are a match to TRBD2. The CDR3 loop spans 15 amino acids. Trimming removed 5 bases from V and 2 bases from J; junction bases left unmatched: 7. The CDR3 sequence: CASSPPGLATYEQYF. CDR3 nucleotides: TGTGCCAGCAGTCCTCCGGGACTAGCCACCTACGAGCAGTACTTC.

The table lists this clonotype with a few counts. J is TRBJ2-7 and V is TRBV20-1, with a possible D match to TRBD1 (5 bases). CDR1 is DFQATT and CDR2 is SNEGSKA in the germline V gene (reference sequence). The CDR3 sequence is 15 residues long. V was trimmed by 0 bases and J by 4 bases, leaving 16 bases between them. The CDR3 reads CSARDRTFSQYEQYF. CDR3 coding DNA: TGCAGTGCTAGAGATCGGACATTTTCGCAATACGAGCAGTACTTC.

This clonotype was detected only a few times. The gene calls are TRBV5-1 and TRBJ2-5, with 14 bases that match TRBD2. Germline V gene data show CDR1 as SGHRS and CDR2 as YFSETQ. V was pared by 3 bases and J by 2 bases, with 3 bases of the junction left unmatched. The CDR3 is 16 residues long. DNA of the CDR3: TGCGCCAGCAGCTCCGGGACTAGCGGGAGACAAGAGACCCAGTACTTC. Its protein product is CASSSGTSGRQETQYF.

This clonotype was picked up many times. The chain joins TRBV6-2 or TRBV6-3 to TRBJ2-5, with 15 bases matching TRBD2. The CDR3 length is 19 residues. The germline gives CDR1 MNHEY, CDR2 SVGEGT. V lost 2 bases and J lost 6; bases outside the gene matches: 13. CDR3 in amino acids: CASSYGLAGGGHLIQTQYF. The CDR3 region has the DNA TGTGCCAGCAGTTACGGACTAGCGGGAGGGGGTCATCTGATTCAGACCCAGTACTTC.

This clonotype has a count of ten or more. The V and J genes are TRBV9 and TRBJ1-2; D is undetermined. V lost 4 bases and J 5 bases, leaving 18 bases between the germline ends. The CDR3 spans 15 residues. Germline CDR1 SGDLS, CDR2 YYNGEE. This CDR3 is CASSPNGRPPYGYTF. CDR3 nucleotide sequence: TGTGCCAGCAGCCCGAACGGCAGGCCCCCATATGGCTACACCTTC.

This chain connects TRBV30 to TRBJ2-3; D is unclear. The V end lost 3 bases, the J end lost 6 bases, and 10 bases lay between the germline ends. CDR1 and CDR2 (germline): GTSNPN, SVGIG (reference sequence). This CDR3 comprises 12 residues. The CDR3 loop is CAWSPLQDTQYF. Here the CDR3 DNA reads TGTGCCTGGAGCCCACTTCAGGATACGCAGTATTTT.

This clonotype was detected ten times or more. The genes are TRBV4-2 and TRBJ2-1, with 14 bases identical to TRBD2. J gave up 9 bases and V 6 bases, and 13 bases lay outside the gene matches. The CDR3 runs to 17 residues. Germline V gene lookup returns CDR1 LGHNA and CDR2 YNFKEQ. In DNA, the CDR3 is TGTGCCAGCAGGGGGACTAGCGGGAGTGAGACGTACGGTGAGCAGTTCTTC. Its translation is CASRGTSGSETYGEQFF.

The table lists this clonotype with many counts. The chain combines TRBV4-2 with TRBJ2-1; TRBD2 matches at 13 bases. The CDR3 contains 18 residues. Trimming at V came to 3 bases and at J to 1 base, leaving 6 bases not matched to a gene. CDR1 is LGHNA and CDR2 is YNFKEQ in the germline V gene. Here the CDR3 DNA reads TGTGCCAGCAGCCAGGCTGGACTAGCGGGAGCTTCCTACAATGAGCAGTTCTTC. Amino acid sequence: CASSQAGLAGASYNEQFF.

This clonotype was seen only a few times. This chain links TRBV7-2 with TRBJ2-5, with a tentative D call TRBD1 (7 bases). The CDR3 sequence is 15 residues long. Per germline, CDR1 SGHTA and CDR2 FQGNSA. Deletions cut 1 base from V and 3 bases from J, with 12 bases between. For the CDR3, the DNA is TGTGCCAGCAGCTTAGATGGCAGGGGGGAAGAGACCCAGTACTTC. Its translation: CASSLDGRGEETQYF.

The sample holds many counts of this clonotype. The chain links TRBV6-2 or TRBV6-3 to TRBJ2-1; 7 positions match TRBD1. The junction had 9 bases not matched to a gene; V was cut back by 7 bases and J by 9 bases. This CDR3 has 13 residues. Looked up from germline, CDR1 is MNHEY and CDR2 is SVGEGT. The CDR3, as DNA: TGTGCCAGCAAGCGCAGGGGGACGAGTGAGCAGTTCTTC. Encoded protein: CASKRRGTSEQFF.

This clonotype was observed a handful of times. The CDR3 nucleotides read TGTGCCAGCAGACTCCAGCGGGCCTCCACAGATACGCAGTATTTT. Its protein is CASRLQRASTDTQYF. V is TRBV28 and J is TRBJ2-3; weak D call: TRBD2 (6 bases). This CDR3 region has 15 residues. CDR1 is MDHEN and CDR2 is SYDVKM in the germline V gene. V was shortened by 6 bases and J by 2 bases, with 15 bases between the two germline ends.

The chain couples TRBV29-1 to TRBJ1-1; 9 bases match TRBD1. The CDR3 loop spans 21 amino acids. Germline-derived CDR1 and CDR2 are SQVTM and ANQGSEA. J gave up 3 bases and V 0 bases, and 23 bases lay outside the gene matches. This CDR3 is CSVEDRSPSRFTGGRDTEAFF. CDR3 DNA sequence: TGCAGCGTTGAAGATCGGTCCCCAAGTCGGTTTACAGGGGGCAGAGACACTGAAGCTTTCTTT.

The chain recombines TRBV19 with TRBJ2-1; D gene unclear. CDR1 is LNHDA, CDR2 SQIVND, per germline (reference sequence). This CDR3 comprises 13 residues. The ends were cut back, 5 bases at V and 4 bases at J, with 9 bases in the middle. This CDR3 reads CASSVSLYNEQFF. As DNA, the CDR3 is TGTGCCAGTAGTGTGAGTCTGTACAATGAGCAGTTCTTC.

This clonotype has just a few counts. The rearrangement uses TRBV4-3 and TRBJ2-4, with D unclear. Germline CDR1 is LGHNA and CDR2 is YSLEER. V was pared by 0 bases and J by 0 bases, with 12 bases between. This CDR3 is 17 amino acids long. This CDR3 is CASSQDRRTLAKNIQYF. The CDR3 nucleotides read TGCGCCAGCAGCCAAGATCGTCGCACACTAGCCAAAAACATTCAGTACTTC.

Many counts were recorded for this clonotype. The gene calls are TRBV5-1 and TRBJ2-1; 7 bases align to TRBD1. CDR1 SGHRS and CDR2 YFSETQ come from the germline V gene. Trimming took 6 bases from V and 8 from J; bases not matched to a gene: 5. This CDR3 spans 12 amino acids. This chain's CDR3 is CASKRGGHEQFF. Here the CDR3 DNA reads TGCGCCAGCAAAAGAGGGGGCCATGAGCAGTTCTTC.

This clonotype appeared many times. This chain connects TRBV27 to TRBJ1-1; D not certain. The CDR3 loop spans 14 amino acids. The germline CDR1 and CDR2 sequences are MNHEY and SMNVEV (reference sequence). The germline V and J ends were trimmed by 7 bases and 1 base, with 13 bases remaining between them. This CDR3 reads CASKGAGGNTEAFF. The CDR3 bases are TGTGCCAGCAAGGGAGCTGGAGGGAACACTGAAGCTTTCTTT.

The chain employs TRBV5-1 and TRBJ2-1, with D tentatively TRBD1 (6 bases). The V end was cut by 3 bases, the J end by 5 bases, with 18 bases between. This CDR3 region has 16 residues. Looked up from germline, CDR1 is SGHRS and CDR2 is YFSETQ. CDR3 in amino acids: CASSWGNRVPNNEQFF. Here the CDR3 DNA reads TGCGCCAGCAGCTGGGGGAACAGGGTCCCAAACAATGAGCAGTTCTTC.

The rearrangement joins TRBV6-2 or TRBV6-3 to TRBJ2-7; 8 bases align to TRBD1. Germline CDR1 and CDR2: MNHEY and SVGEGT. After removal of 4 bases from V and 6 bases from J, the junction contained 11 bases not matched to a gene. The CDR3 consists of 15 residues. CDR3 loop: CASSSSDRGRGEQYV. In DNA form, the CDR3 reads TGTGCCAGCAGTTCCTCTGACAGGGGAAGGGGCGAGCAGTACGTC.

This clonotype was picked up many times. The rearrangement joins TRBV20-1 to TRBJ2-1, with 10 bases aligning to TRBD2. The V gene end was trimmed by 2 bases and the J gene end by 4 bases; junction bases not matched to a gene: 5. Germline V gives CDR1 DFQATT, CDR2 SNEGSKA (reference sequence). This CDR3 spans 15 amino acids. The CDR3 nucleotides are TGCAGTGCTAGACCCCTAGCGGGAGTGTACAATGAGCAGTTCTTC. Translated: CSARPLAGVYNEQFF.

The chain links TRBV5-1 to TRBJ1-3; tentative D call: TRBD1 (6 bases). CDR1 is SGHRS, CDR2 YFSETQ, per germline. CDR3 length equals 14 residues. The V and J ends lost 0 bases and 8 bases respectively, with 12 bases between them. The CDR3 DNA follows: TGCGCCAGCAGCTTGGACAGGGCTAGTTACACCATATATTTT. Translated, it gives CASSLDRASYTIYF.

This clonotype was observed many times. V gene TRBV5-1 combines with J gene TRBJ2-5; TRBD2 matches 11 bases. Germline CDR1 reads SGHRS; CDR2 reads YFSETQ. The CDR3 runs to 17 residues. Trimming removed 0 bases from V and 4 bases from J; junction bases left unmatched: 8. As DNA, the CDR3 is TGCGCCAGCAGCTTGGATCAGACTAGCGGGAAGGCAGAGACCCAGTACTTC. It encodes CASSLDQTSGKAETQYF.